Listed below are T cell receptor beta chains from one sample, sequenced in a study of shared T cell receptors in the human thymus. Clones were sequenced by immunoSEQ multiplex PCR, and TCRdb holds only the in-frame ones, with some missing. The sample lists under 850,000 clones; roughly 90% were seen once. Another study also made use of these data, one on human thymus T cells.

Sequencing input: thymocytes. All receptors come from a boy under three years old with a congenital heart defect. The conserved cysteine and the conserved F or W are not part of the CDR3 here.

V	length	CDR3
TRBV7-9	14	ASSSMSGFGSYEQY
TRBV6-6	13	ASSYGSTLNTEAF
TRBV6-1	11	ASSRVLSYEQY
TRBV9	16	ASSALRTSDPPPYEQY
TRBV14	12	ASSLGGLAHEQY
TRBV11-3	16	ASSHPAGETTGANVLT
TRBV7-2	12	ASSSQVLNTEAF
TRBV6-1	12	ATGQADPGNTIY
TRBV20-1	8	SARSNEQF
TRBV5-4	12	ASSLYAGPYEQY
TRBV19	12	ASSMGEGSREQF
TRBV4-3	14	ASSQDGTRYTGELF
TRBV4-1	14	ASSQGNVQGAYEQY
TRBV19	14	ASSRWEGHPPDTQY
TRBV30	11	AWSASYRDEQF
TRBV15	14	ATSRRQGPSSYEQY
TRBV7-8	13	ASSPIWAFGETQY
TRBV5-1	13	ASSVEGQPFGEQY
TRBV7-2	14	ASSFLRGDFSYEQY
TRBV5-6	15	ASSLGQRERSYNEQF
TRBV6-6	14	ASRPGQGPPLEGYT
TRBV13	15	ASSPRTSGSSYNEQF
TRBV27	16	ASSSVPQGDASGNTIY
TRBV10-2	16	ASTRGRNTGTGSEKLF
TRBV21-1	13	AGSPTGTGIYEQY
TRBV11-2	12	ASSLAGGSYEQY
TRBV5-8	12	ASSAGFGGNEQF
TRBV30	14	ACGPSGRAAGHEQF
TRBV9	13	ASSVDVRGDYGYT
TRBV28	12	ASSLQMNTGELF
TRBV4-1	19	ASSQVLGQREGKGDTGELF
TRBV29-1	14	SVGRGDRGFTYEQY
TRBV6-1	15	ASSDSGRAGYTGELF
TRBV5-6	16	ASSLELAGLSSYNEQF
TRBV5-1	13	ASSRGLAGANEQF
TRBV28	15	ASSKGRHAANSYEQY
TRBV4-1	16	ASSQESSIDRGPYEQY
TRBV28	12	ASRPGTGHNEQF
TRBV27	15	ASSSYPRNAAQEEQY
TRBV14	13	ASSQDSQDSYEQY
TRBV14	11	ASSGDDSYEQY
TRBV12-1	14	ASSAYRGREDQPQH
TRBV10-3	12	AISRGLGRFEQY
TRBV11-3	11	ASSLDPGREQY
TRBV10-3	12	AISDLAGVGEQY
TRBV14	12	ASRPTGVREKLF
TRBV20-1	7	REGYEQY
TRBV7-9	12	ASSLSARGTPIV
TRBV10-1	11	ASSSGGIDTQY
TRBV4-3	15	ASSQEEEGRDTGELF
TRBV7-9	16	ASSPSSGTKYRLYEQY
TRBV6-1	15	ASSDGRTGTHNYGYT
TRBV5-1	13	ASSAMGGGNQPQH
TRBV6-6	13	ASSRSGPPYNEQF
TRBV11-2	14	ASSLIGASGSYEQY
TRBV27	19	ASSDAPSGTGGYSSTDTQY
TRBV28	12	ASSLRGAKNIQY
TRBV7-8	17	ASSLVTVLAGEWGYEQY
TRBV7-9	14	ASSLHRLAAGETQY